The present TCR beta chain was sequenced within a study of T cell repertoires in cytomegalovirus infection. Regarding the study as a whole: In two of eight donors, the top clonotype was HLA-C-restricted CMV-specific.

As for this clonotype: What it binds is unknown.

Via MiXCR, TCRdb re-called the reads, giving one row per CDR3 protein. This sample yields some 500,000 distinct CDR3 sequences, of which roughly a third are seen a single time; about a sixth belongs to the top ten. Sequences were derived from cultured PBMCs, sampled from culture after CMV antigen stimulation. The clonotype comes from a human donor in good health (CMV status not recorded). Some clones in this sample may be carry-over from other donors' samples.

The CDR3 nucleotides are TGCGCCAGCAGCTTCCGGACGGGAAACACTGAAGCTTTCTTT. It codes for CASSFRTGNTEAFF. The rearrangement joins TRBV5-1 to TRBJ1-1; D gene ambiguous. CDR3 size: 14 residues. Germline V lookup: CDR1 SGHRS, CDR2 YFSETQ. V dropped 2 bases and J dropped 2 bases, with 10 bases sitting between them.